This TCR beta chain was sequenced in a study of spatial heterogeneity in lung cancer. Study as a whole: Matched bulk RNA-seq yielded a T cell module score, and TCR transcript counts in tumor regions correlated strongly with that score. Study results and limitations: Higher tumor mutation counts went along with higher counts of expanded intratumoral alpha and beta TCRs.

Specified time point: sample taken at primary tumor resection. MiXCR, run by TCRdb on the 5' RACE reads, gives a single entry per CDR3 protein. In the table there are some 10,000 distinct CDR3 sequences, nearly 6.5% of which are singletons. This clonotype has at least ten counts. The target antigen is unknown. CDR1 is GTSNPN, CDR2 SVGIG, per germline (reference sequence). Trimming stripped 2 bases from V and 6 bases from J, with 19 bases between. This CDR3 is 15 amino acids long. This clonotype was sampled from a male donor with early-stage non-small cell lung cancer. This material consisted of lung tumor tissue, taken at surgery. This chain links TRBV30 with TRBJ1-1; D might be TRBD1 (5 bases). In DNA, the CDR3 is TGTGCCTGGAGTCGCCGGGGGGACTATTTATCTGAAGCTTTCTTT. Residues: CAWSRRGDYLSEAFF.